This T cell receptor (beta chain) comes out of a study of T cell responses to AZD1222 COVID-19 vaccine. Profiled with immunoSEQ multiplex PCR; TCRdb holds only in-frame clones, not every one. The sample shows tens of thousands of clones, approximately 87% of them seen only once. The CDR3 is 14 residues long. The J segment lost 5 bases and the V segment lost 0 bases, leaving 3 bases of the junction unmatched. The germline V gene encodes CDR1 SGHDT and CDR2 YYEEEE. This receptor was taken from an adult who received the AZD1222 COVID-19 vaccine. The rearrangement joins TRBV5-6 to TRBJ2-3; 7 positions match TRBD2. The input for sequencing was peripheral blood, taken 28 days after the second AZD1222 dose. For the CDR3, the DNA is TGTGCCAGCAGCTTGGAAGGCGGGGGAGATACGCAGTATTTT. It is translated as CASSLEGGGDTQYF.